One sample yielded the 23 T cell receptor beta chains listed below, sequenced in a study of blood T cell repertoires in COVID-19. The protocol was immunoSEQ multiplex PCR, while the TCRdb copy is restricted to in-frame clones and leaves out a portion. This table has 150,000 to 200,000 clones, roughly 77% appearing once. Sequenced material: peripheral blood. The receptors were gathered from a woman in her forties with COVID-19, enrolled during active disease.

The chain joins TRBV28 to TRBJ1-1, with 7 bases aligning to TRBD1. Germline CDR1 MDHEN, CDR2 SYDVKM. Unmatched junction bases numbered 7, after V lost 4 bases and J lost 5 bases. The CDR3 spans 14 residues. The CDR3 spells CASSSYDRATEAFF. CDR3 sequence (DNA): TGTGCCAGCAGTTCGTACGACAGGGCGACTGAAGCTTTCTTT. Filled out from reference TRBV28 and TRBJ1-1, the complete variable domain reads DVKVTQSSRYLVKRTGEKVFLECVQDMDHENMFWYRQDPGLGLRLIYFSYDVKMKEKGDIPEGYSVSREKKERFSLILESASTNQTSMYLCASSSYDRATEAFFGQGTRLTVV.

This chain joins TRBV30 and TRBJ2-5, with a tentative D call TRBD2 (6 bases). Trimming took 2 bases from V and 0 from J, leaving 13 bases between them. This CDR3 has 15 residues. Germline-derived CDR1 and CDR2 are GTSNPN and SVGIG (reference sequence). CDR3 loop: CAWSWTGLYQETQYF. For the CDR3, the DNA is TGTGCCTGGAGTTGGACGGGACTGTACCAAGAGACCCAGTACTTC.

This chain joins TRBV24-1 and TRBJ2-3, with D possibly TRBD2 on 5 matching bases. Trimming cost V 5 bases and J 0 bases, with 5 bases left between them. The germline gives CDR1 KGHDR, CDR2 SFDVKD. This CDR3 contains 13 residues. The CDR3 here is CATSAGSTDTQYF. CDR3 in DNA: TGTGCCACCAGTGCGGGGAGCACAGATACGCAGTATTTT.

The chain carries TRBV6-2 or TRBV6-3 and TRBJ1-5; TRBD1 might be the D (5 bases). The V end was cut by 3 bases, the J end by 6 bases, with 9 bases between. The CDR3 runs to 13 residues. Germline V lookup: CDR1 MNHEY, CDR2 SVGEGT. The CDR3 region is CASSYDSSQPQHF. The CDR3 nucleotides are TGTGCCAGCAGTTATGACAGCTCTCAGCCCCAGCATTTT.

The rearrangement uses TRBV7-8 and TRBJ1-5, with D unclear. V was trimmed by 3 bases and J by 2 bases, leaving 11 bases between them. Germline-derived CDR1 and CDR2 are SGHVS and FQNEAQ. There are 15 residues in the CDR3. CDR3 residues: CASSLMGRGNQPQHF. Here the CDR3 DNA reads TGTGCCAGCAGCTTGATGGGGAGAGGCAATCAGCCCCAGCATTTT.

The CDR3 nucleotides are TGTGCCAGCAGTTTCGGGATGCGGGTCGGGGAGACCCAGTACTTC. Translated, it gives CASSFGMRVGETQYF. The chain employs TRBV27 and TRBJ2-5; possible D gene TRBD2, 5 bases. The CDR3 length is 15 residues. V lost 3 bases, J lost 5 bases, and 16 bases lay in between. The germline V gene encodes CDR1 MNHEY and CDR2 SMNVEV (reference sequence).

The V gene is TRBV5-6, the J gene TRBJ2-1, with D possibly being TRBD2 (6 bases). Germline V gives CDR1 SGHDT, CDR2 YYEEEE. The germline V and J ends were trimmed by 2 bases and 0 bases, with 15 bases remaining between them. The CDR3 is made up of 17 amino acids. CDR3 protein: CASSFLRDGGSYNEQFF. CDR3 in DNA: TGTGCCAGCAGCTTCCTCCGGGACGGGGGCTCCTACAATGAGCAGTTCTTC.

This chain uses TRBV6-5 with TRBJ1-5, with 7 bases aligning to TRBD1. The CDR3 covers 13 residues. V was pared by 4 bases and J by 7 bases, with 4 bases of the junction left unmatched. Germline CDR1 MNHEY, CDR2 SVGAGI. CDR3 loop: CASSSQGGQPQHF. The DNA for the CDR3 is TGTGCCAGCAGTTCGCAGGGGGGCCAGCCCCAGCATTTT.

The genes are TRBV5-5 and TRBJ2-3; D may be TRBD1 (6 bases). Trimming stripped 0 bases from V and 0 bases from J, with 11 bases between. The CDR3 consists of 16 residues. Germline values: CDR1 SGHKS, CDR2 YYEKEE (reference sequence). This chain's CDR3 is CASSLGGTTSTDTQYF. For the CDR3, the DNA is TGTGCCAGCAGCTTGGGAGGGACAACTAGCACAGATACGCAGTATTTT. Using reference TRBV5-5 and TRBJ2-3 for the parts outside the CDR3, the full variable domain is DAGVTQSPTHLIKTRGQQVTLRCSPISGHKSVSWYQQVLGQGPQFIFQYYEKEERGRGNFPDRFSARQFPNYSSELNVNALLLGDSALYLCASSLGGTTSTDTQYFGPGTRLTVL.

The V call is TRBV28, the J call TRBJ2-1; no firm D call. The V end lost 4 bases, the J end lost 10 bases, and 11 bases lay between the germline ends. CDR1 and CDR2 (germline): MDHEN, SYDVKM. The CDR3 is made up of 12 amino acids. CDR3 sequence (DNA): TGTGCCAGCAGTTCGTCCCTACGAGAGCAGTTCTTC. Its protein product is CASSSSLREQFF.

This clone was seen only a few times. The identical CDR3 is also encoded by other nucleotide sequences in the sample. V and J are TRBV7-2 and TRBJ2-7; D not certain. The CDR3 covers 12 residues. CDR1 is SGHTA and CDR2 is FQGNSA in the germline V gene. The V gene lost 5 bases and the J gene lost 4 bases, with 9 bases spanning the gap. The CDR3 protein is CASSPDRYEQYF. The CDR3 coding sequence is TGTGCCAGCAGCCCAGATCGTTACGAGCAGTACTTC.

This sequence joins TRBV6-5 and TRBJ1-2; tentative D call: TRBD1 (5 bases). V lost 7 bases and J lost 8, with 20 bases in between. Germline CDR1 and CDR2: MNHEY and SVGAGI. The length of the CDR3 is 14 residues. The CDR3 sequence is CASTYKGGASGYTF. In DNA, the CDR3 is TGTGCCAGCACCTATAAGGGAGGGGCGAGCGGCTACACCTTC.

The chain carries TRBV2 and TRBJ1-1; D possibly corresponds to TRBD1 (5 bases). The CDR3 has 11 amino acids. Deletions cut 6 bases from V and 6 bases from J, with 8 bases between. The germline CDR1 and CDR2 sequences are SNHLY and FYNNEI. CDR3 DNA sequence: TGTGCCAGCAGGGTGGGGCCTGAAGCTTTCTTT. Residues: CASRVGPEAFF.

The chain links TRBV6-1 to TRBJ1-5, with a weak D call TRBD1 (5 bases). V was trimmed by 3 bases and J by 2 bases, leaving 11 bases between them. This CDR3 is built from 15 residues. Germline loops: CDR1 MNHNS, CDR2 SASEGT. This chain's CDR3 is CASSDPPTGNQPQHF. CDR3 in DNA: TGTGCCAGCAGTGACCCGCCGACAGGCAATCAGCCCCAGCATTTT.

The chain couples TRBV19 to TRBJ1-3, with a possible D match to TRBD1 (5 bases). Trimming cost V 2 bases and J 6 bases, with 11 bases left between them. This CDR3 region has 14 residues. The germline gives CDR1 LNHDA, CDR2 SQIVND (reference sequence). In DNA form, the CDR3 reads TGTGCCAGTAGTATACGCAGGGAAGTAAACACCATATATTTT. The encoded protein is CASSIRREVNTIYF.

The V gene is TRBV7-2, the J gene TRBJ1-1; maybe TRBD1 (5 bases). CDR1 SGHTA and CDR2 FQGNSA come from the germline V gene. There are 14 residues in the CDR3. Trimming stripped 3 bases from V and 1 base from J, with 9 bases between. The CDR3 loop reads CASSFRQRNTEAFF. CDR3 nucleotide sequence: TGTGCCAGCAGCTTCCGACAGCGGAACACTGAAGCTTTCTTT. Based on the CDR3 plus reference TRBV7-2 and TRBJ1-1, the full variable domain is GAGVSQSPSNKVTEKGKDVELRCDPISGHTALYWYRQSLGQGLEFLIYFQGNSAPDKSGLPSDRFSAERTGGSVSTLTIQRTQQEDSAVYLCASSFRQRNTEAFFGQGTRLTVV.

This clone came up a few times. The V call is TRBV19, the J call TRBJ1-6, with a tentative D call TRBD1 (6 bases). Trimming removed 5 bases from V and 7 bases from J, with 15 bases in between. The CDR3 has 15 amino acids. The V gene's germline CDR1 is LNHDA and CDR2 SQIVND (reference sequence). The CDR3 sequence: CASSPRQAVNSPLHF. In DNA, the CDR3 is TGTGCCAGTAGTCCGAGACAGGCGGTCAATTCACCCCTCCACTTT.

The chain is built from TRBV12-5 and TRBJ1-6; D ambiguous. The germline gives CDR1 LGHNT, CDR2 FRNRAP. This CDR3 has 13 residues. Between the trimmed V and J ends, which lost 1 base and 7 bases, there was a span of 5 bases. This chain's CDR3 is CASGLGANSPLHF. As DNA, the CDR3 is TGTGCTAGTGGTTTGGGGGCCAATTCACCCCTCCACTTT.

CDR3 nucleotides: TGTGCCAGCAGCTTAGTTCCCCAGGGTGTTGAGACCCAGTACTTC. Amino acid sequence: CASSLVPQGVETQYF. The V call is TRBV7-8, the J call TRBJ2-5; D is perhaps TRBD1 (5 bases). This CDR3 region has 15 residues. V was pared by 1 base and J by 5 bases, with 14 bases between. The germline V gene has CDR1 SGHVS and CDR2 FQNEAQ.

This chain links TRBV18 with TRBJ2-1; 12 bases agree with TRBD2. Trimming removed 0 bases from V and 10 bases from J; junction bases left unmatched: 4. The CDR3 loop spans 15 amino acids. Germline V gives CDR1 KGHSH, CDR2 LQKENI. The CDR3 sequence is CASSPPTSGRVEQFF. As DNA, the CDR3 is TGTGCCAGCTCACCACCGACTAGCGGGAGAGTGGAGCAGTTCTTC.

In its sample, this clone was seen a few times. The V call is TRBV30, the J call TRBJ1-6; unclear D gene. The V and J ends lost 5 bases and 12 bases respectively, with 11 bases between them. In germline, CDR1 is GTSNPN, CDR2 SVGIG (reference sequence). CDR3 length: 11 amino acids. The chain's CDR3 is CAWALVGPLHF. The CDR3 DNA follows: TGTGCCTGGGCCCTGGTCGGACCCCTCCACTTT.

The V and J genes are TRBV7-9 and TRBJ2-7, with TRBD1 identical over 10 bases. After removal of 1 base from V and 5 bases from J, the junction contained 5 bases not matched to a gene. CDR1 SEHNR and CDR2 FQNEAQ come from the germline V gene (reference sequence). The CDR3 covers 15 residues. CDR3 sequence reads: CASSLGQGALHEQYF. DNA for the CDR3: TGTGCCAGCAGCTTAGGACAGGGGGCCCTACACGAGCAGTACTTC.

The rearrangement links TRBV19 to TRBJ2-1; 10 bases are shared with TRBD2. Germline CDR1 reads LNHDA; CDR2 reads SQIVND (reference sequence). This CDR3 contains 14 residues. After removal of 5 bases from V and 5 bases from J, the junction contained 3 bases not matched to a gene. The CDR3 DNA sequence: TGTGCCAGTAGTGTAGCGGGGGGTCACAATGAGCAGTTCTTC. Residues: CASSVAGGHNEQFF. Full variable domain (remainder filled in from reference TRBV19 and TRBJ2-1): DGGITQSPKYLFRKEGQNVTLSCEQNLNHDAMYWYRQDPGQGLRLIYYSQIVNDFQKGDIAEGYSVSREKKESFPLTVTSAQKNPTAFYLCASSVAGGHNEQFFGPGTRLTVL.